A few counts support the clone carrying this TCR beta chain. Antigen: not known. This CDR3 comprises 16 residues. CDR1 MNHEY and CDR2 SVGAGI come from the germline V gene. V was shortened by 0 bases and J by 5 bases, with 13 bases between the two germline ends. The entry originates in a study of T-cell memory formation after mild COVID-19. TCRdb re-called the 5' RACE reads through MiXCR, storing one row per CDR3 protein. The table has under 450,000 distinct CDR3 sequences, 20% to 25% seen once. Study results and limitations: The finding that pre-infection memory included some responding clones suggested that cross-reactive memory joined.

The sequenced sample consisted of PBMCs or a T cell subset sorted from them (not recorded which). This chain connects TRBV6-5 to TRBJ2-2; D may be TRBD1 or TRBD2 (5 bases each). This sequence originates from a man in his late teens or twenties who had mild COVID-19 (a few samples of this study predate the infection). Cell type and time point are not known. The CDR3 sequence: CASSYSPTGRTGELFF. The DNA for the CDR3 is TGTGCCAGCAGTTACTCCCCGACGGGACGGACCGGGGAGCTGTTTTTT.